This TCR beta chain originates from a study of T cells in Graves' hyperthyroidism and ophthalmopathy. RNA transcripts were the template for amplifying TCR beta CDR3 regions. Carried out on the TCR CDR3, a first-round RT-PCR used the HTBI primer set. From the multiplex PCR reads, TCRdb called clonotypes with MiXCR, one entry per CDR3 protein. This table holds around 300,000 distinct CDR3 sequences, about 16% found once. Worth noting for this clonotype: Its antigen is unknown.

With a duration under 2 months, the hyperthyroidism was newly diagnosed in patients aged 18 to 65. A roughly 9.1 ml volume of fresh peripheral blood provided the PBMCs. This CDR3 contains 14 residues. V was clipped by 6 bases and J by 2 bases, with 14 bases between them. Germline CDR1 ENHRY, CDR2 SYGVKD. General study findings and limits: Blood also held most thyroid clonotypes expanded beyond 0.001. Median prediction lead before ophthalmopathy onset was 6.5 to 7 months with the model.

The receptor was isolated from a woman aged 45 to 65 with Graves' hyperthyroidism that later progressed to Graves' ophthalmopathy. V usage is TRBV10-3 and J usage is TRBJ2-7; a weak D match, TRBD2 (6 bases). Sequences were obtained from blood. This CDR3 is CAISDLRDAYEQYF. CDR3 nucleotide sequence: TGTGCCATCAGCGACCTGCGGGACGCCTACGAGCAGTACTTC.